One TCR beta chain is described in this entry. Germline-derived CDR1 and CDR2 are SNHLY and FYNNEI. Trimming pared 2 bases from V and 0 bases from J, leaving 8 bases between. CDR3 length equals 15 residues. It was with 60 Vbeta and 13 Jbeta primers that the PCR ran. Only in-frame clones appear in the TCRdb table, and some are missing; sequencing was by immunoSEQ multiplex PCR. This sample yields roughly 100,000 clones, of which roughly 79% are seen a single time; approximately 3.8% belongs to the top ten. The data stem from a study of cytomegalovirus exposure and HLA in healthy donors. This TCR derives from a man aged 50 or older in good health and CMV-seropositive. This chain uses TRBV2 with TRBJ1-5; weak D call: TRBD1 (5 bases). Sequencing was done on a sample of PBMCs. DNA for the CDR3: TGTGCCAGCAGTGAATGGGGGGTTAGCAATCAGCCCCAGCATTTT. Translated: CASSEWGVSNQPQHF.